This T cell receptor (beta chain) was identified in a study of blood T cell repertoires in COVID-19. Study as a whole: COVID-19 samples collected from the United States, Italy and Spain covered acute and convalescent phases. From T cells, B-cell-depleted T cells, or PBMCs came the material, which was cDNA or gDNA.

Authors' methods: Amplifying reference gene primers gave estimates of nucleated cell counts. The assay was immunoSEQ multiplex PCR, and TCRdb's table has in-frame clones only and misses some. That table supplies the V and J calls and clone size; D and trimming were determined from the DNA. Of 63,000 or so clones in the sample, about nine tenths are singletons; the top ten hold less than 1.5%. Points on this clone: Other DNA sequences from this sample encode an identical CDR3 as well.

The length of the CDR3 is 15 residues. The germline V gene encodes CDR1 SGHRS and CDR2 YFSETQ. The V gene end was trimmed by 0 bases and the J gene end by 4 bases; junction bases not matched to a gene: 4. This clonotype was sampled from a man in his fifties or sixties with acute or convalescent COVID-19. This chain connects TRBV5-1 to TRBJ2-3; 8 bases fit TRBD1. Sequenced: peripheral blood. The CDR3 reads CASSLGQGLSDTQYF. CDR3 nucleotide sequence: TGCGCCAGCAGCTTGGGACAGGGGTTGTCAGATACGCAGTATTTT.